This record covers a single T cell receptor (beta chain). There are 19 residues in the CDR3. Trimming pared 5 bases from V and 2 bases from J, leaving 28 bases between. This entry belongs to a study of CD8 T cells in Susac syndrome. Reverse transcription used about 0.45 to 1 ug RNA and random hexamers. Each CDR3 protein gets one entry after TCRdb re-called the immunoSEQ multiplex PCR reads with MiXCR. The sample yields 140,000 to 150,000 distinct CDR3 sequences, 90% to 95% seen once. Sequencing input: CD4+ T cells from PBMCs. The receptor's source is a human donor with multiple sclerosis. V usage is TRBV12-3 or TRBV12-4 and J usage is TRBJ2-7, with D maybe TRBD1 (6 bases). CDR3 nucleotide sequence: TGTGCCAGCAGTCACCGGAGGTCCCGGGACACAAAAGAGGCCTACGAGCAGTACTTC. The encoded protein is CASSHRRSRDTKEAYEQYF.